This section outlines one T cell receptor beta chain sequence together with its context. Antigen unknown. Some clones are missing from TCRdb's copy, which holds only in-frame ones; the method was immunoSEQ multiplex PCR. The table shows 2,500,000 or so clones, with roughly 93% occurring only once. V lost 2 bases, J lost 4 bases, and 15 bases lay in between. Germline CDR1 and CDR2: MGHRA and YSYEKL. The CDR3 is 16 amino acids. The sample belongs to a study of shared clonotypes between healthy human individuals. Study-level results: As a rule, naive subsets had a larger estimated richness than memory subsets.

The source material was naive CD4+ T cells from PBMCs. Specified subset: CD45RA+ positively selected. The chain combines TRBV4-1 with TRBJ1-3; possible D gene TRBD1, 5 bases. This TCR came from a man aged 18 to 29 in good health. Some clones in this sample may be carry-over from other donors' samples. The DNA of the CDR3 is TGCGCCAGCAGCCAACCCCTGACAGACTCAGGAAACACCATATATTTT. Amino acid sequence: CASSQPLTDSGNTIYF.